The sample holds one count of the clone carrying this T cell receptor (beta chain). There are 15 residues in the CDR3. Trimming at V came to 4 bases and at J to 2 bases, leaving 4 bases not matched to a gene. Germline V gene lookup returns CDR1 SQVTM and CDR2 ANQGSEA. TCRdb's copy holds only in-frame clones and misses some; the assay was immunoSEQ multiplex PCR. This sample has 200,000 to 250,000 clones, with 85% to 90% found just once. This sample was taken from a study of blood T cell repertoires in COVID-19. Across the study: T cells, B-cell-depleted T cells, or PBMCs supplied cDNA or gDNA.

Sequencing was performed on peripheral blood. The clonotype was recovered from a woman aged 55-69 years with acute or convalescent COVID-19. The rearrangement links TRBV29-1 to TRBJ2-3, with 12 bases lining up with TRBD2. Here the CDR3 reads CSVAASGRATDTQYF. The CDR3 DNA reads TGCAGCGTTGCAGCTAGCGGGAGGGCCACAGATACGCAGTATTTT.